This T cell receptor beta chain was recorded in a study of patients and donors after allogeneic stem cell transplantation (TCRdb year 2020). Receptor libraries were prepared by RT-PCR. The instrument was a NextSeq 550. In TCRdb, the public reads were trimmed at Q25 with fastp and aligned with MiXCR, with productive beta chains retained. Entries are consolidated by CDR3 protein sequence, retaining the most common genes and DNA. The sample yields about 110,000 distinct CDR3 sequences; around 38% were counted once. The ten top clones hold around 26% of the sample. For this clonotype: Its antigen target is currently unknown. Qualities for individual bases were not recorded, and no much larger clone is one base off.

From cysteine to phenylalanine, the CDR3 is 16 amino acids long. Here the CDR3 DNA is all that survives: 48 bases in frame from base 1. The germline V gene yields LGHNA for CDR1 and YNFKEQ for CDR2. V is clipped by 4 bases and J by 7 bases, and the sequence between their germline boundaries is 17 bases long. The sequence links TRBV4-2 to TRBJ1-6; the D segment cannot be called with confidence. The sequencing sample was made of blood, either unsorted or a sorted T cell fraction (not recorded which). This clonotype was obtained from a human donor who was either an allogeneic HSCT recipient or a stem cell or donor lymphocyte infusion donor (not recorded which). It is not recorded whose cells these are; they may come from a transplant donor. The DNA sequence is TGTGCCAGCAGCCTTACCATCGGCCAGCTCAATTCACCCCTCCACTTT. Its product reads: CASSLTIGQLNSPLHF.